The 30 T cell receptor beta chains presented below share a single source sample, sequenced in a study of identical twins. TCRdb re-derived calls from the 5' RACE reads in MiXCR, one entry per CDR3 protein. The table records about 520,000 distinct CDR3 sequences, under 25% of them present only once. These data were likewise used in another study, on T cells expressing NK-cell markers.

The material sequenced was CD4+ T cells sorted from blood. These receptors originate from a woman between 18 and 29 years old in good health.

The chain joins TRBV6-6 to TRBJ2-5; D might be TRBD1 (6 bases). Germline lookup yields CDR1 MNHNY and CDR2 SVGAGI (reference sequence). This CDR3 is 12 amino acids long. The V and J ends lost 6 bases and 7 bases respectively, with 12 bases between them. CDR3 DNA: TGTGCCAGCAGCCCGGACAGCCCGACCCAGTACTTC. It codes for CASSPDSPTQYF.

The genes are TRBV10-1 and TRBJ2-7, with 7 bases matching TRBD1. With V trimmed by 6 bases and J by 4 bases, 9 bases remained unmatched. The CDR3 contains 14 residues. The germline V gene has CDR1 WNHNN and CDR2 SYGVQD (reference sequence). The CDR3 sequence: CASSPGTVLYEQYF. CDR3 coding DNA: TGCGCCAGCAGCCCCGGGACAGTGCTTTACGAGCAGTACTTC.

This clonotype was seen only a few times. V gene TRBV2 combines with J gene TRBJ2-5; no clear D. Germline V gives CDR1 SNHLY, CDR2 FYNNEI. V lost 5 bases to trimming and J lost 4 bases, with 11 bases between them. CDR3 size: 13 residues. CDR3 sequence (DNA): TGTGCCAGCAGTAAAGACGGACGAGAGACCCAGTACTTC. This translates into CASSKDGRETQYF.

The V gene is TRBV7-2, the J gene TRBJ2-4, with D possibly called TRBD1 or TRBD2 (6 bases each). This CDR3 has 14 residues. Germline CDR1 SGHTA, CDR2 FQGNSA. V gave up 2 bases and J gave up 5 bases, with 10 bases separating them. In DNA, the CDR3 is TGTGCCAGCAGCTTAAGCCGGGGGCAAAACATTCAGTACTTC. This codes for CASSLSRGQNIQYF.

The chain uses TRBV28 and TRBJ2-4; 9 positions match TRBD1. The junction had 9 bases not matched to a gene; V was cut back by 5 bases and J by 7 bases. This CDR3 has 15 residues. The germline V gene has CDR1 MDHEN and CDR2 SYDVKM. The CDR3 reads CASSTAGQGINIQYF. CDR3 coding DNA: TGTGCCAGCAGTACAGCTGGACAGGGGATCAACATTCAGTACTTC. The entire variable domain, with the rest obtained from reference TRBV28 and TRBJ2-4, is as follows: DVKVTQSSRYLVKRTGEKVFLECVQDMDHENMFWYRQDPGLGLRLIYFSYDVKMKEKGDIPEGYSVSREKKERFSLILESASTNQTSMYLCASSTAGQGINIQYFGAGTRLSVL.

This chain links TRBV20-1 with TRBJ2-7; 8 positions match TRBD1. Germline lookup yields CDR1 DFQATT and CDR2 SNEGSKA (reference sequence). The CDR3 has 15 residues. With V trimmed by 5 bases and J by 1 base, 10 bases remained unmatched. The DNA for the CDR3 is TGCAGTGCTCCCCCCCGGCAGGGGGCTTCCTACGAGCAGTACTTC. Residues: CSAPPRQGASYEQYF.

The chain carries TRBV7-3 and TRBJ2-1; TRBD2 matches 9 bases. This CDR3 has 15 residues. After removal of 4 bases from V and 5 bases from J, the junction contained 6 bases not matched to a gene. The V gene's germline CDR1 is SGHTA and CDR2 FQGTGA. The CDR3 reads CASSSRLAGDNEQFF. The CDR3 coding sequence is TGTGCCAGCAGCTCCCGGTTAGCGGGGGACAATGAGCAGTTCTTC.

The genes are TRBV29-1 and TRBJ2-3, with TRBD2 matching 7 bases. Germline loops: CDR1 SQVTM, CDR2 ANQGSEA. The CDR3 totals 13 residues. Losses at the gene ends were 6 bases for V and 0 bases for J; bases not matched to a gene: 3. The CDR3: CSVERGSTDTQYF. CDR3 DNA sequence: TGCAGCGTGGAGCGGGGTAGCACAGATACGCAGTATTTT.

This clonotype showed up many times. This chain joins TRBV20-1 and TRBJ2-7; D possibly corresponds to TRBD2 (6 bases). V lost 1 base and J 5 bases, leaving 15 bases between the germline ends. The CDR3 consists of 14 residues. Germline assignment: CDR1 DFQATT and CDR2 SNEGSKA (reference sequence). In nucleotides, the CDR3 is TGCAGTGCTAGAGCCCCGGCCGGGGGAGACGAGCAGTACTTC. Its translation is CSARAPAGGDEQYF.

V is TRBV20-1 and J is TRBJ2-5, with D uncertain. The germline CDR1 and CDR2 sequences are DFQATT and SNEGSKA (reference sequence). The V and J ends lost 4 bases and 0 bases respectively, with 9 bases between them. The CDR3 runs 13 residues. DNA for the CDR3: TGCAGTGCTACCAAGCTTAACCAAGAGACCCAGTACTTC. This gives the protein CSATKLNQETQYF.

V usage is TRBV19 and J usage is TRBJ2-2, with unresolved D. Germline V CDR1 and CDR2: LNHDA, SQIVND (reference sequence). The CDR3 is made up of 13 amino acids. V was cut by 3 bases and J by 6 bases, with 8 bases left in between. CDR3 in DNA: TGTGCCAGTAGTATGGGCGGCGCCGGGGAGCTGTTTTTT. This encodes CASSMGGAGELFF. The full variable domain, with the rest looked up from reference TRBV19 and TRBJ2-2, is DGGITQSPKYLFRKEGQNVTLSCEQNLNHDAMYWYRQDPGQGLRLIYYSQIVNDFQKGDIAEGYSVSREKKESFPLTVTSAQKNPTAFYLCASSMGGAGELFFGEGSRLTVL.

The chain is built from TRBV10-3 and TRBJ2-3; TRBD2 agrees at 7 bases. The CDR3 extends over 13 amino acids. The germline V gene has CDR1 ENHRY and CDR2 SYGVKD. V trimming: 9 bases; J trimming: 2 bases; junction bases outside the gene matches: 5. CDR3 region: CAIGRDSTDTQYF. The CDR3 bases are TGTGCCATTGGGAGGGACTCCACAGATACGCAGTATTTT.

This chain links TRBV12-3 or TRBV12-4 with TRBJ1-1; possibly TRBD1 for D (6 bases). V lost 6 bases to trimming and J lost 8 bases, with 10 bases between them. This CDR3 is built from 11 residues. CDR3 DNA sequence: TGTGCCAGCAGGGAGAGGGGGGAAGCTTTCTTT. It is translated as CASRERGEAFF.

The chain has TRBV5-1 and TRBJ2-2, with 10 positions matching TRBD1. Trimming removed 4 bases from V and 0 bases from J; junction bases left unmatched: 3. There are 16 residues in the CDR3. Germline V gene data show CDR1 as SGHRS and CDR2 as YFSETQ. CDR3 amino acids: CASSGGQGTNTGELFF. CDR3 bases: TGCGCCAGCAGCGGGGGACAGGGGACGAACACCGGGGAGCTGTTTTTT. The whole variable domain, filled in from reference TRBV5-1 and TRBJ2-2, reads KAGVTQTPRYLIKTRGQQVTLSCSPISGHRSVSWYQQTPGQGLQFLFEYFSETQRNKGNFPGRFSGRQFSNSRSEMNVSTLELGDSALYLCASSGGQGTNTGELFFGEGSRLTVL.

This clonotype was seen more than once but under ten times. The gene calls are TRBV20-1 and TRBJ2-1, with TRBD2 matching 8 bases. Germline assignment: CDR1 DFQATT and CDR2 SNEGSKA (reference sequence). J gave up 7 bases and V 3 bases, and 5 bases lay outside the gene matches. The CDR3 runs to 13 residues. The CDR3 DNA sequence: TGCAGTGCTAGCGGGAGGGCCGATAATGAGCAGTTCTTC. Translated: CSASGRADNEQFF.

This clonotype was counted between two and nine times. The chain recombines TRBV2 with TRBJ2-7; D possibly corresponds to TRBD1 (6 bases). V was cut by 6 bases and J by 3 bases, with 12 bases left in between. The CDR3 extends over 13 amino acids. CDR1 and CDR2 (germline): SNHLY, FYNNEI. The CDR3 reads CASRRAGDYEQYF. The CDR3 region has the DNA TGTGCCAGCAGGAGGGCAGGGGACTACGAGCAGTACTTC.

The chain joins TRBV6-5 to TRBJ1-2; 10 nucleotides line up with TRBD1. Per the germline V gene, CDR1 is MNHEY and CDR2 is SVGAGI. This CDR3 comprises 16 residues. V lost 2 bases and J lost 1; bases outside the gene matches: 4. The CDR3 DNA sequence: TGTGCCAGCAGTTACCCTAGGACAGGGGGTAACTATGGCTACACCTTC. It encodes CASSYPRTGGNYGYTF.

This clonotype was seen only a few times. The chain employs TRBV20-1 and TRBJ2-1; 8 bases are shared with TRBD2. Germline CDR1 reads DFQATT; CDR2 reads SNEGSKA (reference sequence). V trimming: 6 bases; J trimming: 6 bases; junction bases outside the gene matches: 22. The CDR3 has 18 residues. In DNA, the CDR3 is TGCAGTGCCTCACTCCGACTAGCGTTAGATCGTGGGGGCAATGAGCAGTTCTTC. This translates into CSASLRLALDRGGNEQFF.

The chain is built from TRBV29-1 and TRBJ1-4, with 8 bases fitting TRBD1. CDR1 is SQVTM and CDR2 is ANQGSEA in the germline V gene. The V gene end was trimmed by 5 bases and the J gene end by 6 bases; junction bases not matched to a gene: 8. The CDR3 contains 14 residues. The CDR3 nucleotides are TGCAGCGTTTCCCGGACAGGGCGGGATGAAAAACTGTTTTTT. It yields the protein CSVSRTGRDEKLFF.

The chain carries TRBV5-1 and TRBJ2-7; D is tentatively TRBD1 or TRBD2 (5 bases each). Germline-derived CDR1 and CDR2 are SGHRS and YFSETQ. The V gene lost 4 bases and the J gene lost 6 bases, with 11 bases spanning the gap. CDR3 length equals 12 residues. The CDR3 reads CASSEGKGEQYF. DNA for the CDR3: TGCGCCAGCAGCGAGGGGAAGGGCGAGCAGTACTTC.

CDR3 residues: CASSLLVVQGNEKLFF. The CDR3 region has the DNA TGCGCCAGCAGCTTGTTGGTCGTACAGGGAAATGAAAAACTGTTTTTT. V is TRBV5-1 and J is TRBJ1-4; TRBD1 might be the D (6 bases). Trimming shortened V by 1 base and J by 5 bases, and 15 bases separated the two germline ends. The CDR3 spans 16 residues. Germline-derived CDR1 and CDR2 are SGHRS and YFSETQ.

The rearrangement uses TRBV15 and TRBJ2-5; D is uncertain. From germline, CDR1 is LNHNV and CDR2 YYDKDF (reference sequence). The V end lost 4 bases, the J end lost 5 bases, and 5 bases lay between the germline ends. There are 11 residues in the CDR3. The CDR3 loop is CATSKRETQYF. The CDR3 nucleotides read TGTGCCACCAGCAAAAGGGAGACCCAGTACTTC. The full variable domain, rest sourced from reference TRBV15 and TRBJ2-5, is DAMVIQNPRYQVTQFGKPVTLSCSQTLNHNVMYWYQQKSSQAPKLLFHYYDKDFNNEADTPDNFQSRRPNTSFCFLDIRSPGLGDTAMYLCATSKRETQYFGPGTRLLVL.

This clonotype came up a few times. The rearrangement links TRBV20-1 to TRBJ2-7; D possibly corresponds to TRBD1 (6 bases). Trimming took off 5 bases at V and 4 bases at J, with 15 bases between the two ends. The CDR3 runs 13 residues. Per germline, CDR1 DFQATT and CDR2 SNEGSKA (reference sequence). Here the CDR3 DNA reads TGCAGTGCTCGGATCGGACAGCTTTACGAGCAGTACTTC. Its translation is CSARIGQLYEQYF.

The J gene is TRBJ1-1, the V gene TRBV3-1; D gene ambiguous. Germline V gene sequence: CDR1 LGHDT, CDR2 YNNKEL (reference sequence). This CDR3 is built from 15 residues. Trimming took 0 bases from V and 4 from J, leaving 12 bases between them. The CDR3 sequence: CASSQDPAERTEAFF. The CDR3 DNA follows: TGTGCCAGCAGCCAAGATCCGGCCGAGCGCACTGAAGCTTTCTTT.

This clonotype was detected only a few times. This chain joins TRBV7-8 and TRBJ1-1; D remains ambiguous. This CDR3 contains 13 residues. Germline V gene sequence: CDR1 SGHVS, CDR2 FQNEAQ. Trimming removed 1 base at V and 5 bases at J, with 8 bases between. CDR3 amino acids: CASSLDTDTEAFF. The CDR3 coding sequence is TGTGCCAGCAGCTTAGATACGGATACTGAAGCTTTCTTT.

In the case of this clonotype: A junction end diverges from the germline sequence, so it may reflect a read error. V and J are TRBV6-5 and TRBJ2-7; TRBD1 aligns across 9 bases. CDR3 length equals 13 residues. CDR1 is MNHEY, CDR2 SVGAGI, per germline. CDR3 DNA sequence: TGTGCCACCAGTTGGGGGACAGGGCGCGAGCAGTACTTC. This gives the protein CATSWGTGREQYF.

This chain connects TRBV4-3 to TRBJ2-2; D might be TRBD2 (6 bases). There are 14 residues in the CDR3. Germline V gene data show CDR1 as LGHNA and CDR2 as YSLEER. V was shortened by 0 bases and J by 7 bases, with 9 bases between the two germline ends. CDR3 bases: TGCGCCAGCAGCCAAGATACGGGAGTCGGGGAGCTGTTTTTT. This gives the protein CASSQDTGVGELFF.

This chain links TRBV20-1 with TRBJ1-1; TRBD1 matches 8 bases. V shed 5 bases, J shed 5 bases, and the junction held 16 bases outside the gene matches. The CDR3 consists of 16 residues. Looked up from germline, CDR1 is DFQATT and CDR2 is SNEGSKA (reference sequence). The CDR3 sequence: CSAPGLWDRTSTEAFF. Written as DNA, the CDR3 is TGCAGTGCTCCTGGACTTTGGGACAGGACGAGTACTGAAGCTTTCTTT.

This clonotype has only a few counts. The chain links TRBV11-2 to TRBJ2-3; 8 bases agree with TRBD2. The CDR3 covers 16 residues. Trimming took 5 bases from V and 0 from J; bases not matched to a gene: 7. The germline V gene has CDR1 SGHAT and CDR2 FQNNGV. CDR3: CASSPGSGSSTDTQYF. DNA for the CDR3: TGTGCCAGCAGCCCGGGGAGCGGGAGTAGCACAGATACGCAGTATTTT.

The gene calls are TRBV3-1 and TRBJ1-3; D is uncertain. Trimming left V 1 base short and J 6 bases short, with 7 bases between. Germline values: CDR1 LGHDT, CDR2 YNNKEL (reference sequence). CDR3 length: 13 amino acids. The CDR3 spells CASSQVFANTIYF. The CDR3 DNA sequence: TGTGCCAGCAGCCAAGTTTTCGCAAACACCATATATTTT.